The clone carrying this T cell receptor beta chain was counted at least ten times. CDR3 length: 13 amino acids. CDR1 SQVTM and CDR2 ANQGSEA come from the germline V gene. V was pared by 3 bases and J by 2 bases, with 4 bases of the junction left unmatched. Unique molecular identifiers tagged the TCRbeta library. Each CDR3 protein gets one entry after TCRdb re-called the PCR reads with MiXCR. The data show hundreds of thousands of distinct CDR3 sequences, more than 10% seen once. This sample was included in a study of T-cell reconstitution after alpha-beta-depleted transplantation in children. Here the sequenced sample was PBMCs from the stem cell graft donor, taken from the stem cell graft. The rearrangement joins TRBV29-1 to TRBJ2-7, with TRBD1 matching 7 bases. The clonotype comes from a human donor who donated a stem cell graft to a child with acute lymphoblastic leukemia. This CDR3 reads CSVDGDSTYEQYF. CDR3 DNA sequence: TGCAGCGTTGATGGGGACAGTACCTACGAGCAGTACTTC.